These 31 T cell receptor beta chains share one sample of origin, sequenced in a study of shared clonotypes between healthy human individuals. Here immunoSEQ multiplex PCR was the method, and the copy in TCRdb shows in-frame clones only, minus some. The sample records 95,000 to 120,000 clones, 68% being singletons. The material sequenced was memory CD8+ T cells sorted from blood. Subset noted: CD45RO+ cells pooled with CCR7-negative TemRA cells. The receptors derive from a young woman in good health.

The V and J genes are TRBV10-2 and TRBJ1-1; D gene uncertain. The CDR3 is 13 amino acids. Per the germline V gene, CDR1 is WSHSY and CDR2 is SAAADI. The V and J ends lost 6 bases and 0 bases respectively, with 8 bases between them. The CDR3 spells CASRPSLNTEAFF. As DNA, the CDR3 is TGCGCCAGCAGACCAAGTTTGAACACTGAAGCTTTCTTT.

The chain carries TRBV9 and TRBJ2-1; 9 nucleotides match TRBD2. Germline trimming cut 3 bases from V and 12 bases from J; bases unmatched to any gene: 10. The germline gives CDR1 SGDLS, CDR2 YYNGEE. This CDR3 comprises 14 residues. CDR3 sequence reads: CASSGAGGEAGQFF. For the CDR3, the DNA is TGTGCCAGCAGCGGAGCGGGAGGCGAGGCGGGGCAGTTCTTC.

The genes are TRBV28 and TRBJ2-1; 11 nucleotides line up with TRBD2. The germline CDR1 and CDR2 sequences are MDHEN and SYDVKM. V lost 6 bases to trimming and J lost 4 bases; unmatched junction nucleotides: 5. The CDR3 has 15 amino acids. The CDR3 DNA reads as TGTGCCAGCAGCCCAGGGACTAGCGGTTACAATGAGCAGTTCTTC. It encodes CASSPGTSGYNEQFF.

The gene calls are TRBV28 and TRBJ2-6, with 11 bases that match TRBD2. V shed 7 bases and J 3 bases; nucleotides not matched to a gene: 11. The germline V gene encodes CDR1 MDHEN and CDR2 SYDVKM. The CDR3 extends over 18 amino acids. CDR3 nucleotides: TGTGCCAGCAAACTAGCGGGAGATTGGGACCTTGGGGCCAACGTCCTGACTTTC. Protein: CASKLAGDWDLGANVLTF.

CDR3 bases: TGTGCCAGCAGCCCTACGTCTGGCGGGAGCCTCGATTACGAGCAGTACTTC. It is translated as CASSPTSGGSLDYEQYF. The chain recombines TRBV11-2 with TRBJ2-7; TRBD2 agrees at 7 bases. The V and J ends lost 5 bases and 4 bases, in that order; junction bases with no gene match: 17. CDR3 length: 17 residues. In germline, CDR1 is SGHAT, CDR2 FQNNGV.

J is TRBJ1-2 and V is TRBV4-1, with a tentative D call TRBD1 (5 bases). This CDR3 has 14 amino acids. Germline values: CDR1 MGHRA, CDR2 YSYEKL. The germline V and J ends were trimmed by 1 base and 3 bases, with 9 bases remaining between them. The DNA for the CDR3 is TGCGCCAGCAGCCAAGTTTCAGGGCACTATGGCTACACCTTC. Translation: CASSQVSGHYGYTF.

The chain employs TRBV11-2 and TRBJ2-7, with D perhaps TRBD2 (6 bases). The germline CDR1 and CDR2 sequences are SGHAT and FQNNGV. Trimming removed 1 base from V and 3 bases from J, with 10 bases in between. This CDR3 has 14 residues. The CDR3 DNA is TGTGCCAGCAGCTTAGGACGGGGGAGCTACGAGCAGTACTTC. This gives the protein CASSLGRGSYEQYF.

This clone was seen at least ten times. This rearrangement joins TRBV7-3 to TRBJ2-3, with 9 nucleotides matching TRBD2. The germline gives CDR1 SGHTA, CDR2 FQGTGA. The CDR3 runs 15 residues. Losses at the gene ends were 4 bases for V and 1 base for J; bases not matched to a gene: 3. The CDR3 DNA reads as TGTGCCAGCAGCTGGAGCGGGGGGCGCACAGATACGCAGTATTTT. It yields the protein CASSWSGGRTDTQYF. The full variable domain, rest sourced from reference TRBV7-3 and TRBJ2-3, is GAGVSQTPSNKVTEKGKYVELRCDPISGHTALYWYRQSLGQGPEFLIYFQGTGAADDSGLPNDRFFAVRPEGSVSTLKIQRTERGDSAVYLCASSWSGGRTDTQYFGPGTRLTVL.

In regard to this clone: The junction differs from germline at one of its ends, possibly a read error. The CDR3 DNA reads as TGCAGTGCTAGGACTCCGCGTGACTTC. Protein sequence: CSARTPRDF. The V call is TRBV20-1, the J call TRBJ2-7; D is unresolved. This CDR3 has 9 residues. CDR1 is DFQATT and CDR2 is SNEGSKA in the germline V gene (reference sequence).

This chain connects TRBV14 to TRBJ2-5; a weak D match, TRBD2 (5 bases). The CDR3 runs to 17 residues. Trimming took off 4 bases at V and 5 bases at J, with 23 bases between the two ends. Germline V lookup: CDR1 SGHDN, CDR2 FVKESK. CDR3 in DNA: TGTGCCAGCAGCCCACGCGAGGGCGACGGAACGTGGGAGACCCAGTACTTC. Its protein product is CASSPREGDGTWETQYF.

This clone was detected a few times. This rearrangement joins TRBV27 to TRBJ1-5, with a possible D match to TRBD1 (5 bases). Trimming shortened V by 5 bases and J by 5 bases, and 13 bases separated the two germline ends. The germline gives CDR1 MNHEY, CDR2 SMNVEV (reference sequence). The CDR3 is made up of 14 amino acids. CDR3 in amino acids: CASSPLPGDQPQHF. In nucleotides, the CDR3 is TGTGCCAGCAGTCCACTCCCGGGGGATCAGCCCCAGCATTTT.

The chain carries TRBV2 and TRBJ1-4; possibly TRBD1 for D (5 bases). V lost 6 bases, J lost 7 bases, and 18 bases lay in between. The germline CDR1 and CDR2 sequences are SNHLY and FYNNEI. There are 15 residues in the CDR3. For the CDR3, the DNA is TGTGCCAGCAGGGGGCTTGTGGGTCTAGGTGAAAAACTGTTTTTT. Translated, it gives CASRGLVGLGEKLFF. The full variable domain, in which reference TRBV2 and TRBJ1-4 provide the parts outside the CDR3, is EPEVTQTPSHQVTQMGQEVILRCVPISNHLYFYWYRQILGQKVEFLVSFYNNEISEKSEIFDDQFSVERPDGSNFTLKIRSTKLEDSAMYFCASRGLVGLGEKLFFGSGTQLSVL.

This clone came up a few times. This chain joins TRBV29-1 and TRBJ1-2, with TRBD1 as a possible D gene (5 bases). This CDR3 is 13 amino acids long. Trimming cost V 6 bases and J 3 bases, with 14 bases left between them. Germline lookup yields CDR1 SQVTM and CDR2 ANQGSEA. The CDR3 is CSVPTDRHYGYTF. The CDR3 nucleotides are TGCAGCGTCCCGACCGACAGACACTATGGCTACACCTTC.

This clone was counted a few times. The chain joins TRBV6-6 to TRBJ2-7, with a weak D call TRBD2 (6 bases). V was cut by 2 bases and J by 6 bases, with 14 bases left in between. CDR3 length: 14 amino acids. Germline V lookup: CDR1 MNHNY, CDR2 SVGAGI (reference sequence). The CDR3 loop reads CASSYMEGVGEQYF. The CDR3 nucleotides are TGTGCCAGCAGTTACATGGAGGGTGTGGGCGAGCAGTACTTC.

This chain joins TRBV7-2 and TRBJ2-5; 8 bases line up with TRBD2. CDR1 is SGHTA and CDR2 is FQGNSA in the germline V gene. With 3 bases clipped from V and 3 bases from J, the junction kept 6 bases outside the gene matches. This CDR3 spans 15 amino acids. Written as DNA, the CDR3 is TGTGCCAGCAGCTTTTTCGGACTAGCTGAAGAGACCCAGTACTTC. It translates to CASSFFGLAEETQYF. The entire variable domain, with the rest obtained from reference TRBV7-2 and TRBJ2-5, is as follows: GAGVSQSPSNKVTEKGKDVELRCDPISGHTALYWYRQSLGQGLEFLIYFQGNSAPDKSGLPSDRFSAERTGGSVSTLTIQRTQQEDSAVYLCASSFFGLAEETQYFGPGTRLLVL.

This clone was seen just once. The CDR3 bases are TGTGCCAGCAGCCTGCTAGCGGTATCTAGCACAGATACGCAGTATTTT. It specifies CASSLLAVSSTDTQYF. The V and J genes are TRBV7-9 and TRBJ2-3, with 7 nucleotides matching TRBD2. The V and J ends lost 5 bases and 0 bases, in that order; junction bases with no gene match: 8. Looked up from germline, CDR1 is SEHNR and CDR2 is FQNEAQ (reference sequence). The CDR3 runs to 16 residues.

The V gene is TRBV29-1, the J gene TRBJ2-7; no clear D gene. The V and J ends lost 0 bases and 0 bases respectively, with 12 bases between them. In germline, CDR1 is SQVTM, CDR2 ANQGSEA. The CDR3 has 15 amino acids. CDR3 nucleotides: TGCAGCGTTGAAGATCGGAACGGTTACTCCTACGAGCAGTACTTC. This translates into CSVEDRNGYSYEQYF.

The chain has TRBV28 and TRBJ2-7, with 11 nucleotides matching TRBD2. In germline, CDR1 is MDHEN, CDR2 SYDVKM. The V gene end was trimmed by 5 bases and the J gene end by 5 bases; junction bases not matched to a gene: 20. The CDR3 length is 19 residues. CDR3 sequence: CASSNSNFASSGRRHEQYF. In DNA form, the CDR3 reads TGTGCCAGCAGTAACAGCAATTTCGCGTCTAGCGGGAGGCGGCACGAGCAGTACTTC.

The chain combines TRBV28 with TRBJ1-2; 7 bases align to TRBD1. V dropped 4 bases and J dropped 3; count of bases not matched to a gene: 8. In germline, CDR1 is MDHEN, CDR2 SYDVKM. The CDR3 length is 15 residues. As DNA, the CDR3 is TGTGCCAGCAGTTCCGATGGGACAGCAGACTATGGCTACACCTTC. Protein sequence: CASSSDGTADYGYTF.

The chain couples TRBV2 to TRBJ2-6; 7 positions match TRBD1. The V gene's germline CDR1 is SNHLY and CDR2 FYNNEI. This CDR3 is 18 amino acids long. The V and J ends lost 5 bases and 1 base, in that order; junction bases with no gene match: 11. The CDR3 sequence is CASSSRRTGRSGANVLTF. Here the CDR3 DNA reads TGTGCCAGCAGTTCCAGGCGGACAGGCCGTTCTGGGGCCAACGTCCTGACTTTC.

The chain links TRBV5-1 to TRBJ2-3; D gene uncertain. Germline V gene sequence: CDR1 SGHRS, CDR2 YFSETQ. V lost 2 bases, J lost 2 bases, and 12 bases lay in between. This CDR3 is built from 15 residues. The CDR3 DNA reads TGCGCCAGCAGCTTTAAGAACACCATCACAGATACGCAGTATTTT. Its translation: CASSFKNTITDTQYF.

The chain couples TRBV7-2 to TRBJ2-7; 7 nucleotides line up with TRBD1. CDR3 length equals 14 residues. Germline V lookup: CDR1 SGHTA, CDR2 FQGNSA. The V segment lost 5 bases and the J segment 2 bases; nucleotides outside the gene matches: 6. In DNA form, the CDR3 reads TGTGCCAGCAGCACCAACAGGGGACCCTACGAGCAGTACTTC. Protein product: CASSTNRGPYEQYF.

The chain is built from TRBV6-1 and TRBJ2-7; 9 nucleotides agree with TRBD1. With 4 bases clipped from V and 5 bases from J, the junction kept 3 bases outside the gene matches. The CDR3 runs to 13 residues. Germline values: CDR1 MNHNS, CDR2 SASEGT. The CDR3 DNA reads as TGTGCCAGCAGTGTGGGACAGGGCAACGAGCAGTACTTC. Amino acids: CASSVGQGNEQYF.

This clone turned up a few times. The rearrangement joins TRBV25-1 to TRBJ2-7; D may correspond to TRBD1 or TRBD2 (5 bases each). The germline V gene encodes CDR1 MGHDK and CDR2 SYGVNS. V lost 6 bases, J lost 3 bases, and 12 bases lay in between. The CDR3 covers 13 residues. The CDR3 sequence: CASSPGGRYEQYF. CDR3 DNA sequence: TGTGCCAGCAGCCCTGGGGGTCGCTACGAGCAGTACTTC.

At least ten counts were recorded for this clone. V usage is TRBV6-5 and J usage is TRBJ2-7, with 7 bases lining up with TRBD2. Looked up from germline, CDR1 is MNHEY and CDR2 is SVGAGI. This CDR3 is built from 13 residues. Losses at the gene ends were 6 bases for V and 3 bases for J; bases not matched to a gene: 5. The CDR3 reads CASRGGPLYEQYF. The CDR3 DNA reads TGTGCCAGCAGGGGAGGGCCTCTCTACGAGCAGTACTTC.

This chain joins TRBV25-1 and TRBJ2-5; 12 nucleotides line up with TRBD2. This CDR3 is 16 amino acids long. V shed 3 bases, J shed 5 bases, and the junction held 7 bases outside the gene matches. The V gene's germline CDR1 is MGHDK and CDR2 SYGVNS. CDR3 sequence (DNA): TGTGCCAGCAGTGACCAGACTAGCGGGAGATGGGAGACCCAGTACTTC. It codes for CASSDQTSGRWETQYF.

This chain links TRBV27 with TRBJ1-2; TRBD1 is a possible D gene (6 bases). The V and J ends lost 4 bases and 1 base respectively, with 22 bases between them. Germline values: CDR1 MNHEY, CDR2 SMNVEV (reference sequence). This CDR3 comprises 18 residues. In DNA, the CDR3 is TGTGCCAGCAGTTCCCCCGGTGGGGGCAGGATGAATAACTATGGCTACACCTTC. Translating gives CASSSPGGGRMNNYGYTF.

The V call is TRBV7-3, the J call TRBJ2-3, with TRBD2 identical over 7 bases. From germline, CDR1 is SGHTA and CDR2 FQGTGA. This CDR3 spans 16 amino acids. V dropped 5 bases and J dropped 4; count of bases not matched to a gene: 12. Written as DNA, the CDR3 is TGTGCCAGCAGCCCCTATGGGGGACTATCCTCAGATACGCAGTATTTT. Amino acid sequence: CASSPYGGLSSDTQYF. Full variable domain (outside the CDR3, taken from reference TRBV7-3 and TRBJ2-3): GAGVSQTPSNKVTEKGKYVELRCDPISGHTALYWYRQSLGQGPEFLIYFQGTGAADDSGLPNDRFFAVRPEGSVSTLKIQRTERGDSAVYLCASSPYGGLSSDTQYFGPGTRLTVL.

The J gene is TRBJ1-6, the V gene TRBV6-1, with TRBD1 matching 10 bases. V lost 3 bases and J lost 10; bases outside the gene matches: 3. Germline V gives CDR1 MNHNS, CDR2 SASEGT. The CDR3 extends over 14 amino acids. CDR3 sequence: CASSDGQGGSPLHF. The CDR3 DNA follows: TGTGCCAGCAGTGACGGACAGGGGGGGTCACCCCTCCACTTT.

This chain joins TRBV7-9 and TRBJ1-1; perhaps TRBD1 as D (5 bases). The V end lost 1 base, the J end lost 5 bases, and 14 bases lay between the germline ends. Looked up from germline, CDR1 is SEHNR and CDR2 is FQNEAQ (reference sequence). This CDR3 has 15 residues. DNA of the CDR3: TGTGCCAGCAGCTTAGACCGGGCAGGGATTACTGAAGCTTTCTTT. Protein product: CASSLDRAGITEAFF.

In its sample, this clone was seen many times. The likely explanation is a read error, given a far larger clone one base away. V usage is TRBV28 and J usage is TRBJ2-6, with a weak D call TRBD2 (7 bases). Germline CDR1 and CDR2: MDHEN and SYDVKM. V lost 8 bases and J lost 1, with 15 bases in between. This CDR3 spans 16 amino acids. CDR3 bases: TGTGCCAGCGGCGTAGGGGGGGGGTCTGGGGCCAACGTCCTGACTTTC. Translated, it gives CASGVGGGSGANVLTF.